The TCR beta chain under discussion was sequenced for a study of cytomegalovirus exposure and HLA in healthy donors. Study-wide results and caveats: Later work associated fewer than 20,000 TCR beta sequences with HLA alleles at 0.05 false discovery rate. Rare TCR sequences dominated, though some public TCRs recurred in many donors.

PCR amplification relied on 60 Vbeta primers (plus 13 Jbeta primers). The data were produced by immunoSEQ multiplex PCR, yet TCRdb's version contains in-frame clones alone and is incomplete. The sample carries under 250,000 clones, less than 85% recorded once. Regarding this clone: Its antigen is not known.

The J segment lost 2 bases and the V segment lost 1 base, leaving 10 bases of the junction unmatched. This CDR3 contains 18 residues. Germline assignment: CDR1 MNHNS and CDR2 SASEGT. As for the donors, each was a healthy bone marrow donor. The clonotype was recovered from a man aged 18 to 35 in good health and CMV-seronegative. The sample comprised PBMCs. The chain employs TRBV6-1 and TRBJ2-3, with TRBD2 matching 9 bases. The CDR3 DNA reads TGTGCCAGCAGTGAAGGCTTCGGGGCGGGAGGGCCCACAGATACGCAGTATTTT. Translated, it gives CASSEGFGAGGPTDTQYF.